One and the same sample provided the 22 T cell receptor beta chains below, sequenced in a study of blood T cell repertoires in COVID-19. Sequencing used immunoSEQ multiplex PCR; TCRdb keeps in-frame clones, though not all of them. The top ten clones hold less than 7.5% of a sample with over 200,000 clones, around 90% of them seen once. The sample taken for sequencing was peripheral blood. Every receptor here comes from a man in his fifties or sixties who had recovered from COVID-19.

V and J are TRBV10-3 and TRBJ2-7, with TRBD2 matching over 7 bases. The germline V gene has CDR1 ENHRY and CDR2 SYGVKD. The CDR3 consists of 15 residues. V shed 8 bases and J 0 bases; nucleotides not matched to a gene: 10. CDR3 sequence: CAIGVQRGYSYEQYF. DNA of the CDR3: TGTGCCATCGGAGTCCAGCGGGGATACTCCTACGAGCAGTACTTC.

This chain links TRBV5-1 with TRBJ1-2, with 12 bases that match TRBD1. V was clipped by 4 bases and J by 4 bases; unmatched bases: 11. The CDR3 has 17 residues. Germline CDR1 and CDR2: SGHRS and YFSETQ. This chain's CDR3 is CASSLGQGAFQGYGYTF. CDR3 nucleotide sequence: TGCGCCAGCAGCCTGGGACAGGGGGCCTTTCAGGGCTATGGCTACACCTTC.

The chain recombines TRBV6-6 with TRBJ2-7; 8 bases agree with TRBD1. Germline CDR1 reads MNHNY; CDR2 reads SVGAGI (reference sequence). The J segment lost 3 bases and the V segment lost 2 bases, leaving 3 bases of the junction unmatched. The CDR3 is made up of 14 amino acids. This CDR3 is CASSYRTGIYEQYF. CDR3 in DNA: TGTGCCAGCAGTTACCGGACAGGGATCTACGAGCAGTACTTC.

This sequence joins TRBV6-5 and TRBJ2-3; possibly TRBD2 for D (5 bases). From germline, CDR1 is MNHEY and CDR2 SVGAGI. CDR3 length: 15 residues. V gave up 8 bases and J gave up 1 base, with 16 bases separating them. CDR3 sequence: CASRTWGSGTDTQYF. The CDR3 coding sequence is TGTGCCAGCCGGACCTGGGGTAGCGGCACAGATACGCAGTATTTT.

This chain uses TRBV7-3 with TRBJ2-1; D is possibly TRBD2 (5 bases). Germline lookup yields CDR1 SGHTA and CDR2 FQGTGA. V was shortened by 4 bases and J by 1 base, with 8 bases between the two germline ends. The CDR3 is 14 residues long. In nucleotides, the CDR3 is TGTGCCAGCAGCTCATCGGGGTCCTACAATGAGCAGTTCTTC. Translation gives CASSSSGSYNEQFF.

This sequence joins TRBV11-3 and TRBJ2-7; TRBD1 might be the D (5 bases). The CDR3 has 14 amino acids. The germline gives CDR1 SGHNT, CDR2 YENEEA. V lost 1 base and J lost 1, with 8 bases in between. The CDR3 is CASSLGAGSYEQYF. In DNA form, the CDR3 reads TGTGCCAGCAGCTTAGGGGCAGGGTCCTACGAGCAGTACTTC.

The rearrangement links TRBV7-3 to TRBJ2-6; 10 positions agree with TRBD2. V gave up 0 bases and J gave up 0 bases; unmatched junction bases: 2. The germline V gene has CDR1 SGHTA and CDR2 FQGTGA. This CDR3 comprises 18 residues. CDR3 amino acids: CASSLTRTSGSGANVLTF. CDR3 bases: TGTGCCAGCAGCTTAACTAGGACTAGCGGCTCTGGGGCCAACGTCCTGACTTTC.

The CDR3 DNA reads as TGTGCCAGCACCCTAAACAGAAACACCGGGGAGCTGTTTTTT. Amino acid sequence: CASTLNRNTGELFF. This chain connects TRBV11-2 to TRBJ2-2; D is uncertain. Germline loops: CDR1 SGHAT, CDR2 FQNNGV. The CDR3 consists of 14 residues. Between the trimmed V and J ends, which lost 7 bases and 2 bases, there was a span of 11 bases.

This clone was observed once. The gene calls are TRBV3-1 (or the pseudogene TRBV3-2) and TRBJ1-6, with 8 positions matching TRBD1. The CDR3 totals 17 residues. Germline-derived CDR1 and CDR2 are LGHDT and YNNKEL (reference sequence). Losses at the gene ends were 0 bases for V and 7 bases for J; bases not matched to a gene: 8. The CDR3 spells CASSQELDREENSPLHF. In DNA form, the CDR3 reads TGTGCCAGCAGCCAAGAGTTGGACAGGGAGGAAAATTCACCCCTCCACTTT.

V gene TRBV4-1 combines with J gene TRBJ1-4; the D gene is possibly TRBD1 (6 bases). Germline V gives CDR1 MGHRA, CDR2 YSYEKL. This CDR3 is 16 amino acids long. V was cut by 0 bases and J by 8 bases, with 16 bases left in between. The CDR3 region has the DNA TGCGCCAGCAGCCAAGAGGGGGTAGGGGGACGGGAAAAACTGTTTTTT. Translating it yields CASSQEGVGGREKLFF.

V usage is TRBV15 and J usage is TRBJ2-5, with 7 positions matching TRBD2. J was trimmed by 2 bases and V by 8 bases; bases with no gene match: 8. Germline-derived CDR1 and CDR2 are LNHNV and YYDKDF (reference sequence). The CDR3 spans 14 residues. This chain's CDR3 is CATRGAGVQETQYF. The CDR3 DNA sequence: TGTGCCACCCGAGGTGCGGGAGTACAAGAGACCCAGTACTTC.

The chain's CDR3 is CASSPRTSGNNEQFF. The CDR3 DNA follows: TGTGCCAGCAGCCCCCGGACTAGCGGCAACAATGAGCAGTTCTTC. The V and J genes are TRBV7-8 and TRBJ2-1, with TRBD2 matching 10 bases. Trimming at V came to 5 bases and at J to 5 bases, leaving 6 bases not matched to a gene. CDR1 and CDR2 from the germline V gene are SGHVS and FQNEAQ. CDR3 size: 15 residues.

This clone occurred once. The rearrangement links TRBV19 to TRBJ1-6; maybe TRBD1 (5 bases). Germline CDR1 is LNHDA and CDR2 is SQIVND (reference sequence). The V gene lost 5 bases and the J gene lost 8 bases, with 16 bases spanning the gap. The CDR3 spans 15 residues. The DNA for the CDR3 is TGTGCCAGTAGTTCCACCCTGGGGCCCTATTCACCCCTCCACTTT. The encoded protein is CASSSTLGPYSPLHF.

This chain uses TRBV14 with TRBJ2-2; 10 bases map to TRBD2. This CDR3 is 18 amino acids long. The trim removed 0 bases at V and 5 bases at J, leaving 9 bases unmatched. In germline, CDR1 is SGHDN, CDR2 FVKESK. CDR3 DNA: TGTGCCAGCAGCCAAGAAATACTAGCGGGGACCGGAACCGGGGAGCTGTTTTTT. Translation: CASSQEILAGTGTGELFF.

The chain carries TRBV3-1 (or the pseudogene TRBV3-2) and TRBJ2-2, with D perhaps TRBD2 (6 bases). Germline CDR1 LGHDT, CDR2 YNNKEL (reference sequence). Between the trimmed V and J ends, which lost 6 bases and 7 bases, there was a span of 15 bases. This CDR3 spans 14 amino acids. The CDR3 region is CASSSGLTSGELFF. The CDR3 DNA sequence: TGTGCCAGCAGTTCGGGACTCACCAGCGGGGAGCTGTTTTTT.

A single count supports this clone. The chain joins TRBV19 to TRBJ1-2; 8 bases are a match to TRBD1. Germline V lookup: CDR1 LNHDA, CDR2 SQIVND (reference sequence). The V gene end was trimmed by 3 bases and the J gene end by 3 bases; junction bases not matched to a gene: 3. The CDR3 covers 14 residues. DNA for the CDR3: TGTGCCAGTAGTATGTCAGGGGGCGACTATGGCTACACCTTC. As protein: CASSMSGGDYGYTF. Full variable domain (remainder filled in from reference TRBV19 and TRBJ1-2): DGGITQSPKYLFRKEGQNVTLSCEQNLNHDAMYWYRQDPGQGLRLIYYSQIVNDFQKGDIAEGYSVSREKKESFPLTVTSAQKNPTAFYLCASSMSGGDYGYTFGSGTRLTVV.

The V gene is TRBV10-1, the J gene TRBJ2-1; 7 nucleotides match TRBD2. Looked up from germline, CDR1 is WNHNN and CDR2 is SYGVQD (reference sequence). The CDR3 spans 20 residues. V lost 4 bases and J lost 1; bases outside the gene matches: 19. The CDR3 sequence: CASSGTSAGKGGESYNEQFF. DNA for the CDR3: TGCGCCAGCAGTGGCACCTCAGCGGGGAAGGGTGGAGAGTCCTACAATGAGCAGTTCTTC.

The chain recombines TRBV28 with TRBJ1-2; D call uncertain. This CDR3 comprises 13 residues. Germline values: CDR1 MDHEN, CDR2 SYDVKM. V gave up 2 bases and J gave up 1 base, with 5 bases separating them. The CDR3 spells CASSLIVNYGYTF. CDR3 DNA: TGTGCCAGCAGTTTAATAGTTAACTATGGCTACACCTTC.

J is TRBJ1-2 and V is TRBV29-1, with D uncertain. The germline V gene encodes CDR1 SQVTM and CDR2 ANQGSEA. V was trimmed by 6 bases and J by 1 base, leaving 15 bases between them. This CDR3 has 14 amino acids. CDR3 in amino acids: CSVNREYGNYGYTF. CDR3 coding DNA: TGCAGCGTGAACCGGGAGTATGGTAACTATGGCTACACCTTC.

V usage is TRBV28 and J usage is TRBJ1-2, with D perhaps TRBD1 (6 bases). The CDR3 length is 13 residues. Between the trimmed V and J ends, which lost 2 bases and 4 bases, there was a span of 8 bases. Germline values: CDR1 MDHEN, CDR2 SYDVKM. The chain's CDR3 is CASSLQGPYGYTF. DNA for the CDR3: TGTGCCAGCAGTTTACAGGGGCCCTATGGCTACACCTTC.

This chain links TRBV2 with TRBJ2-4, with a tentative D call TRBD1 (6 bases). V lost 3 bases and J lost 8, with 14 bases in between. This CDR3 is built from 14 residues. Germline V lookup: CDR1 SNHLY, CDR2 FYNNEI. As DNA, the CDR3 is TGTGCCAGCAGTGACAACAGGGCCGGGGACATTCAGTACTTC. This encodes CASSDNRAGDIQYF.

V is TRBV5-1 and J is TRBJ2-2; D is perhaps TRBD2 (6 bases). The CDR3 covers 15 residues. The germline V gene has CDR1 SGHRS and CDR2 YFSETQ. Trimming took off 0 bases at V and 6 bases at J, with 12 bases between the two ends. Here the CDR3 DNA reads TGCGCCAGCAGCTTGGGGCTTACTAGCTCCGGGGAGCTGTTTTTT. Amino acids: CASSLGLTSSGELFF.